Detailed here is one TCR beta chain. Trimming took 1 base from V and 4 from J, leaving 9 bases between them. This CDR3 is 14 amino acids long. Germline CDR1 reads SGHDT; CDR2 reads YYEEEE. The data stem from a study of blood T cell repertoires in COVID-19. Study overall: Collection of acute and convalescent COVID-19 samples took place in the United States, Italy and Spain.

Sequenced by immunoSEQ multiplex PCR; TCRdb stores in-frame clones only, minus some. The table shows roughly 200,000 clones, with over 80% occurring only once. During active infection, Seattle patients enrolled and were then monitored through disease. The chain is built from TRBV5-6 and TRBJ1-3; D is unclear. The sample consisted of peripheral blood. The clonotype comes from a woman between 55 and 75 years old with COVID-19, enrolled during active disease. Here the CDR3 DNA reads TGTGCCAGCAGCTTGAATACGGGAGGAAACACCATATATTTT. This gives the protein CASSLNTGGNTIYF.